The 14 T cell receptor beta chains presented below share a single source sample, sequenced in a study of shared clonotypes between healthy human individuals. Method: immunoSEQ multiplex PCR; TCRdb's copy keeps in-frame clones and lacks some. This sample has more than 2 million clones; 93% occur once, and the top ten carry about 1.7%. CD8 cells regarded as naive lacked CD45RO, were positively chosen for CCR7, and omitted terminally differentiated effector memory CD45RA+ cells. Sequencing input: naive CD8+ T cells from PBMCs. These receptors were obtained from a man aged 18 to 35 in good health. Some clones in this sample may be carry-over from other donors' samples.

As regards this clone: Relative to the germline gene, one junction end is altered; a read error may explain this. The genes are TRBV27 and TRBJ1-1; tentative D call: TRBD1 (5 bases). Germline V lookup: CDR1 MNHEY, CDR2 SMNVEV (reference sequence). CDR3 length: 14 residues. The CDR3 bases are TGTGCCAGTCGTATCGTAGGGGCCCACACTGAAGTTTTCTTT. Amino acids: CASRIVGAHTEVFF.

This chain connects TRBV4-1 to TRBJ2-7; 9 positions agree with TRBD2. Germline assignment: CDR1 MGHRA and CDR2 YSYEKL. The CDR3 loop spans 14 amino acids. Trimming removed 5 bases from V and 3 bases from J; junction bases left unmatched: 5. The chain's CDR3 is CASSSGREGYEQYF. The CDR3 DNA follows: TGCGCCAGCAGCAGCGGGCGGGAGGGCTACGAGCAGTACTTC.

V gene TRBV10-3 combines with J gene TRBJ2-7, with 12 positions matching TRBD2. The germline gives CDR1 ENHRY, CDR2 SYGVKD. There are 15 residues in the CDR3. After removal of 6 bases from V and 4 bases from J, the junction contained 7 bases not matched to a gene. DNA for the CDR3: TGTGCCATCAGAGTAGGACTAGCGGGAAAATACGAGCAGTACTTC. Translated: CAIRVGLAGKYEQYF.

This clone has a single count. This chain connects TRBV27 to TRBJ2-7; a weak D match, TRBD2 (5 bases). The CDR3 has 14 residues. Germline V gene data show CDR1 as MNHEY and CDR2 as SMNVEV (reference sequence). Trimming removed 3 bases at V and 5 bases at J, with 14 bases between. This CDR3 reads CASSLNGGGHEQYF. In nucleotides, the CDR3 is TGTGCCAGCAGTTTGAATGGCGGCGGGCACGAGCAGTACTTC.

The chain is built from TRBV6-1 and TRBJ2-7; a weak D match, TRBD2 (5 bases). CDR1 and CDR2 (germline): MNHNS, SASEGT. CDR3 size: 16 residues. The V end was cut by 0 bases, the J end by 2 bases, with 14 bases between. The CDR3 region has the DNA TGTGCCAGCAGTGAAGCCCAGCGGCCCAGGACCTACGAGCAGTACTTC. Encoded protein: CASSEAQRPRTYEQYF.

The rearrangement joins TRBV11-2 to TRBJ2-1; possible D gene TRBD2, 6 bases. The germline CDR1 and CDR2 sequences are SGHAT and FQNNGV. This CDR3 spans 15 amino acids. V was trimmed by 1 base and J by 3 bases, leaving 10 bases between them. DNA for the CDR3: TGTGCCAGCAGCTTAGGGACTACATACTACAATGAGCAGTTCTTC. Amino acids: CASSLGTTYYNEQFF.

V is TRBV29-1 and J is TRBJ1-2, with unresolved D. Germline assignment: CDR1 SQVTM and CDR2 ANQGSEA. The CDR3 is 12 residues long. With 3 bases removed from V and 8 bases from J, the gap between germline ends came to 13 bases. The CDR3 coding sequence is TGCAGCGTTGATCGGGTTAGGAAAGGCTACACCTTC. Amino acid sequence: CSVDRVRKGYTF.

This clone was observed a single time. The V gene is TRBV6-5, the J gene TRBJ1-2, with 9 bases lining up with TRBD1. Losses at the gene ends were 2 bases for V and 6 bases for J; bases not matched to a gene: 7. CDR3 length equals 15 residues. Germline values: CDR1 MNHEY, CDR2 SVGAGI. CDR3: CASSYLPDRGDGYTF. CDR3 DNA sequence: TGTGCCAGCAGTTACCTACCCGACAGGGGGGATGGCTACACCTTC.

Written as DNA, the CDR3 is TGCAGCGTATCCGGGGACGTGGGTACCGGGGAGCTGTTTTTT. Encoded protein: CSVSGDVGTGELFF. V usage is TRBV29-1 and J usage is TRBJ2-2; D may correspond to TRBD1 or TRBD2 (5 bases each). Trimming removed 6 bases from V and 5 bases from J, with 16 bases in between. The CDR3 contains 14 residues. In germline, CDR1 is SQVTM, CDR2 ANQGSEA.

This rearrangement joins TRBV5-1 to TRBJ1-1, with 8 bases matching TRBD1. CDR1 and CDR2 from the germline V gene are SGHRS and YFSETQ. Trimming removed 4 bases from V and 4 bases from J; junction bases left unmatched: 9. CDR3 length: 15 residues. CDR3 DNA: TGCGCCAGCAGCCCTAGGACAGGGCAGGGCACTGAAGCTTTCTTT. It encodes CASSPRTGQGTEAFF.

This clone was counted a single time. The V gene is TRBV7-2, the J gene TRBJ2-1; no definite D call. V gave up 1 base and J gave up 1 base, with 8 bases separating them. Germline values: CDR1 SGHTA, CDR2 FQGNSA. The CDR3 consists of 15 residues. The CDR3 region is CASSLGYTSYNEQFF. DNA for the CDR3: TGTGCCAGCAGCTTAGGGTATACGTCCTACAATGAGCAGTTCTTC.

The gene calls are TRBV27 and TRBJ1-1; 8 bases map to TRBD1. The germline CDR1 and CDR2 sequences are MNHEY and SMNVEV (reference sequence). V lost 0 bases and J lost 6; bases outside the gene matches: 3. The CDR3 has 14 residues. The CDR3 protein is CASSLSTQGAEAFF. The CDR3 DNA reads TGTGCCAGCAGTTTATCGACACAGGGGGCTGAAGCTTTCTTT.

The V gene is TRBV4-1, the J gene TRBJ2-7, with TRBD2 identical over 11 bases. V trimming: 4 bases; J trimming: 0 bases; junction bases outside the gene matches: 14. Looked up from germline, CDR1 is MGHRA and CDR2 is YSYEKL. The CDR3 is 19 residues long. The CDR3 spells CASSLLGLAGGSLSYEQYF. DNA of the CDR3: TGCGCCAGCAGCCTCCTGGGCCTAGCGGGAGGCTCCCTCTCCTACGAGCAGTACTTC.

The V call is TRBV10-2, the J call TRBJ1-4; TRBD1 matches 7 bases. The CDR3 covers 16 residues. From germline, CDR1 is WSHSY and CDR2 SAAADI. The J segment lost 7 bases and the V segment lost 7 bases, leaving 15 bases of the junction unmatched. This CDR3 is CASTPFRDSLSEKLFF. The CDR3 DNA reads TGCGCCAGCACCCCTTTCAGGGACAGCCTTTCTGAAAAACTGTTTTTT.